Sequencing of this TCR beta chain was carried out in a study of blood T cell repertoires in COVID-19. The assay was immunoSEQ multiplex PCR, and TCRdb's table has in-frame clones only and misses some. The sample lists tens of thousands of clones; approximately 86% were seen once. This CDR3 comprises 13 residues. The germline V and J ends were trimmed by 7 bases and 5 bases, with 15 bases remaining between them. The TCR sequence derives from a man aged 55 to 69 with acute or convalescent COVID-19. V gene TRBV12-3 or TRBV12-4 combines with J gene TRBJ2-7; D possibly corresponds to TRBD2 (6 bases). Sequencing was done on a sample of peripheral blood. The CDR3 protein is CASKWREGHEQYF. CDR3 coding DNA: TGTGCCAGCAAGTGGAGGGAAGGGCACGAGCAGTACTTC.